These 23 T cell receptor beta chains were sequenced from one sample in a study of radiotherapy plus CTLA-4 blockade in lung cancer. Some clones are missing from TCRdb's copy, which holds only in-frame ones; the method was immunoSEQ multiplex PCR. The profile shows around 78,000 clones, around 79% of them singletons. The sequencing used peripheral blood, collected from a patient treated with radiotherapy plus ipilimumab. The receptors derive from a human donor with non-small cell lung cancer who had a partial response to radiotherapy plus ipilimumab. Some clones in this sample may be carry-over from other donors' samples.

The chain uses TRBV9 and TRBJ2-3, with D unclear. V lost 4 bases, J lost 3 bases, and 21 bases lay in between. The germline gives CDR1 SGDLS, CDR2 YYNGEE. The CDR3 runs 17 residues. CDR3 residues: CASSPGAPWAQTDTQYF. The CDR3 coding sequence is TGTGCCAGCAGCCCCGGTGCTCCTTGGGCGCAGACAGATACGCAGTATTTT.

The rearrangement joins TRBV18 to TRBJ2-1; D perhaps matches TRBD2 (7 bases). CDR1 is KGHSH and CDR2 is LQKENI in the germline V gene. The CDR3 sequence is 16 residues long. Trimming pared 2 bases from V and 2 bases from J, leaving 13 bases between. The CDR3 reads CASSPRGGEPYNEQFF. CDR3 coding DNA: TGTGCCAGCTCACCAAGGGGGGGCGAACCCTACAATGAGCAGTTCTTC.

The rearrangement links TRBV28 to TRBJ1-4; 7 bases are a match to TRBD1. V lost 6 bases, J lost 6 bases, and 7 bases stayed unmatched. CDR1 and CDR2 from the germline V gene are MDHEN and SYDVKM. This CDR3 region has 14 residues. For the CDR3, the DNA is TGTGCCAGCAGCCTACAGGGGTTGTATGAAAAACTGTTTTTT. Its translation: CASSLQGLYEKLFF.

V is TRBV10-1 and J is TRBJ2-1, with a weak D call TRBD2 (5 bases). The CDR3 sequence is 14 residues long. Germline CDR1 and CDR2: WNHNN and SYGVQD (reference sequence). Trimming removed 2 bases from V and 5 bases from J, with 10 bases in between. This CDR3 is CASSEISGDNEQFF. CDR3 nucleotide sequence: TGCGCCAGCAGTGAGATAAGCGGTGACAATGAGCAGTTCTTC.

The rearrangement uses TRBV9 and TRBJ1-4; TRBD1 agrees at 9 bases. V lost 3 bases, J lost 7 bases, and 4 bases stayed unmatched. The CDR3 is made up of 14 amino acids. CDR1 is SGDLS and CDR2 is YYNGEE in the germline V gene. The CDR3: CASSEQGASEKLFF. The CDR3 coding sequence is TGTGCCAGCAGCGAACAGGGGGCGAGTGAAAAACTGTTTTTT.

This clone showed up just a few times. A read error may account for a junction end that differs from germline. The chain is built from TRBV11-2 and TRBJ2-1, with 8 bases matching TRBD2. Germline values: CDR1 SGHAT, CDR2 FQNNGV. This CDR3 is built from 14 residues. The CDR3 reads CASSLGGGRNEQLF. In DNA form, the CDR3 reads TGTGCCAGCAGCTTAGGCGGGGGGAGGAATGAGCAGCTCTTC.

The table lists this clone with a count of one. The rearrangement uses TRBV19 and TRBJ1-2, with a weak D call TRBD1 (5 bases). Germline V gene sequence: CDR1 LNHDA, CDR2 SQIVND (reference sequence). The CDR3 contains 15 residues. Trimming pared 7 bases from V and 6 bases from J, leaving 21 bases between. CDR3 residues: CASMGGLTLINGYTF. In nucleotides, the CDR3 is TGTGCCAGTATGGGGGGACTCACTCTGATTAATGGCTACACCTTC.

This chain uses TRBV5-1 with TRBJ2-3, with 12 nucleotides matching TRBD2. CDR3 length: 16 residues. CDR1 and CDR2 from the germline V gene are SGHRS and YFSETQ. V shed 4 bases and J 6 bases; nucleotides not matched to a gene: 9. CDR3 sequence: CASSPSGLAGSDTQYF. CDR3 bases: TGCGCCAGCAGCCCCTCGGGACTAGCGGGTTCGGATACGCAGTATTTT.

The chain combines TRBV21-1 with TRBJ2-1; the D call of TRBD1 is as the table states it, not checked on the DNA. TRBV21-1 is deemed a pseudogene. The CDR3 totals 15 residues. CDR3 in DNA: TGTGCCAGCAGCCGAAGGACAGGGCGCTTCAATGAGCAGTTCTTC. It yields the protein CASSRRTGRFNEQFF.

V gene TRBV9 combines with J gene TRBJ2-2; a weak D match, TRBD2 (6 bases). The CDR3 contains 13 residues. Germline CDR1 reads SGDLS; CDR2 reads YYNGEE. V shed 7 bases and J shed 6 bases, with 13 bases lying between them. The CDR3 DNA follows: TGTGCCAGCCTGCCGGGGGTTGCCGGGGAGCTGTTTTTT. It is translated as CASLPGVAGELFF.

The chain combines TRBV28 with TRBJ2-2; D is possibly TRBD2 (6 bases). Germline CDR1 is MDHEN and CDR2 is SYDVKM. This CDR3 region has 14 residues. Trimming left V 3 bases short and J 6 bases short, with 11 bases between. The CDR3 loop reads CASSLGGFSGELFF. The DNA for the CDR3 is TGTGCCAGCAGTTTGGGGGGATTTTCCGGGGAGCTGTTTTTT. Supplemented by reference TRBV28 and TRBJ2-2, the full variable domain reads DVKVTQSSRYLVKRTGEKVFLECVQDMDHENMFWYRQDPGLGLRLIYFSYDVKMKEKGDIPEGYSVSREKKERFSLILESASTNQTSMYLCASSLGGFSGELFFGEGSRLTVL.

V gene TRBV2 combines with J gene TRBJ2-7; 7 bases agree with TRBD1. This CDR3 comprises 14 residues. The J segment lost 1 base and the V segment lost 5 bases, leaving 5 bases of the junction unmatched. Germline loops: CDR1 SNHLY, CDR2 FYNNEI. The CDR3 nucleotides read TGTGCCAGCAGTTCGACAGGGTGGTCCTACGAGCAGTACTTC. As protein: CASSSTGWSYEQYF.

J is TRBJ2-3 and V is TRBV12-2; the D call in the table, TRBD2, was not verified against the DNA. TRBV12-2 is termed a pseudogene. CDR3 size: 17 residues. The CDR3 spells CASRPRTSGRAGDTQYF. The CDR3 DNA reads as TGTGCAAGTCGCCCCCGGACTAGCGGGAGGGCCGGAGATACGCAGTATTTT.

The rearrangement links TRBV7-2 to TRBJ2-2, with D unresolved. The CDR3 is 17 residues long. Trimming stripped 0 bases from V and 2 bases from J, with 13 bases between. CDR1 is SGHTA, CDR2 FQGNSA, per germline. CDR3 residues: CASSLARFSQNTGELFF. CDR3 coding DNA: TGTGCCAGCAGCTTAGCGCGGTTTAGTCAAAACACCGGGGAGCTGTTTTTT.

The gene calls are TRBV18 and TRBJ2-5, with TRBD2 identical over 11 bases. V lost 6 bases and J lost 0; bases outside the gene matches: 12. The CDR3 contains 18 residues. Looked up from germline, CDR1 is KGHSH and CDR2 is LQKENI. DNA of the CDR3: TGTGCCAGCTCGCACACTAGCGGGGGTCTCCAGTACCAAGAGACCCAGTACTTC. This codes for CASSHTSGGLQYQETQYF.

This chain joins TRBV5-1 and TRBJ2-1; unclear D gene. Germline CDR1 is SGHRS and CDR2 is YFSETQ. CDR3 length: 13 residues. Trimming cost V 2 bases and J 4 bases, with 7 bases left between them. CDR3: CASSLEAYNEQFF. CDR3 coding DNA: TGCGCCAGCAGCTTAGAAGCGTACAATGAGCAGTTCTTC.

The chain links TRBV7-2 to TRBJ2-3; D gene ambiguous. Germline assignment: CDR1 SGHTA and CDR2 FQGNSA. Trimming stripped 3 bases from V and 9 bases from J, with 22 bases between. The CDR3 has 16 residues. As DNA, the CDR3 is TGTGCCAGCAGCTTCGAGGCTGCCCGAGTCTTCCTAACGCAGTATTTT. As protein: CASSFEAARVFLTQYF.

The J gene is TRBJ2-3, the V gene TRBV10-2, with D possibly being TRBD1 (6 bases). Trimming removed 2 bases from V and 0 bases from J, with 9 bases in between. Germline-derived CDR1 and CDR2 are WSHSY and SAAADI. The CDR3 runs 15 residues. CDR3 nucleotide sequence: TGCGCCAGCAGTGAGGGACAGAGGAGCACAGATACGCAGTATTTT. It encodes CASSEGQRSTDTQYF.

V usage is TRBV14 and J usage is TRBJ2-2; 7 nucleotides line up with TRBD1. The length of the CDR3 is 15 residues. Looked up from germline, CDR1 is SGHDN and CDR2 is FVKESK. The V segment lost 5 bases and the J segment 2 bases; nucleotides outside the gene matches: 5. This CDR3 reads CASSGRQGNTGELFF. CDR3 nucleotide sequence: TGTGCCAGCAGCGGCCGACAGGGTAACACCGGGGAGCTGTTTTTT.

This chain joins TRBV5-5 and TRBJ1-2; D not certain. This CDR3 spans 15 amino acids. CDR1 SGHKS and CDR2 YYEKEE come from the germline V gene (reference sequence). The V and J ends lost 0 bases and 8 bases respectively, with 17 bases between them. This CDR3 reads CASSLVIWAEEGYTF. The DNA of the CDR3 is TGTGCCAGCAGCTTGGTTATTTGGGCCGAAGAAGGCTACACCTTC.

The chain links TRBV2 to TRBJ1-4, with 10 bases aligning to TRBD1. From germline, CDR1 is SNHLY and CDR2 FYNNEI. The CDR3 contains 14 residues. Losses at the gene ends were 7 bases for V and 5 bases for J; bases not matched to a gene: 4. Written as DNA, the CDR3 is TGTGCCAGCAATCCGGGACAGGGGAATGAAAAACTGTTTTTT. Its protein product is CASNPGQGNEKLFF. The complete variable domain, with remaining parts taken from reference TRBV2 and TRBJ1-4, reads EPEVTQTPSHQVTQMGQEVILRCVPISNHLYFYWYRQILGQKVEFLVSFYNNEISEKSEIFDDQFSVERPDGSNFTLKIRSTKLEDSAMYFCASNPGQGNEKLFFGSGTQLSVL.

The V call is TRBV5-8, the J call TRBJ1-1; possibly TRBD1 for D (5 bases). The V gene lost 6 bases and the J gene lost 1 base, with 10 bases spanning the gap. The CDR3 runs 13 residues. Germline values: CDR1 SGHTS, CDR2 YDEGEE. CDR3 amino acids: CASNRGGNTEAFF. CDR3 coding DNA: TGTGCCAGCAACCGCGGGGGGAACACTGAAGCTTTCTTT. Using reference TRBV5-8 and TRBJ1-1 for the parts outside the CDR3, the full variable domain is EAGVTQSPTHLIKTRGQQATLRCSPISGHTSVYWYQQALGLGLQFLLWYDEGEERNRGNFPPRFSGRQFPNYSSELNVNALELEDSALYLCASNRGGNTEAFFGQGTRLTVV.

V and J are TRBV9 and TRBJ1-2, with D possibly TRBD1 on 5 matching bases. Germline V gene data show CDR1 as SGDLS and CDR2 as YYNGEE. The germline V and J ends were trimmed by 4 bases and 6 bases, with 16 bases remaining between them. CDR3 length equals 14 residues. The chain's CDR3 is CASSSGLMTNGYTF. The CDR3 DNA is TGTGCCAGCAGCTCGGGACTGATGACTAATGGCTACACCTTC.